This T cell receptor beta chain is drawn from a study of CD8 T cells in ankylosing spondylitis. Study conclusions and caveats: A TCR beta motif of 8 or 9 highly homologous variants appeared characteristic of ankylosing spondylitis blood.

About this clonotype: Antigen: not known.

Per the germline V gene, CDR1 is SGHAT and CDR2 is FQNNGV. The CDR3 covers 14 residues. The germline V and J ends were trimmed by 5 bases and 7 bases, with 17 bases remaining between them. In TCRdb, the 5' RACE reads were re-called with MiXCR into one record per CDR3 protein. The sample has about 340,000 distinct CDR3 sequences, roughly 8% seen once. The rearrangement uses TRBV11-2 and TRBJ1-2; the D is unclear. This clonotype was sampled from a male donor with ankylosing spondylitis. Sequencing was carried out using blood, either unsorted or a sorted T cell fraction (not recorded which). This chain's CDR3 is CASSPDNYNLGYTF. CDR3 DNA: TGTGCCAGCAGCCCAGATAATTACAATCTTGGCTACACCTTC. Looking up the rest from reference TRBV11-2 and TRBJ1-2 gives the full variable domain: EAGVAQSPRYKIIEKRQSVAFWCNPISGHATLYWYQQILGQGPKLLIQFQNNGVVDDSQLPKDRFSAERLKGVDSTLKIQPAKLEDSAVYLCASSPDNYNLGYTFGSGTRLTVV.